What follows describes a single T cell receptor (beta chain). Its antigen is still unknown. Additional DNA sequences in this sample encode the identical CDR3. This specimen belongs to a study of cytomegalovirus exposure and HLA in healthy donors. Turning to the study itself: Assignment to the Caucasian-associated ancestry cluster applied to around 80% of the approximately 380 genotyped donors.

The V end was cut by 0 bases, the J end by 4 bases, with 11 bases between. This CDR3 comprises 14 residues. The germline V gene has CDR1 SGHRS and CDR2 YFSETQ. Findings and limits, study-wide: Most CMV-associated TCR beta chains appeared HLA-restricted in a later analysis. Association of a missense DCLRE1C variant with TCR beta V- and J-gene trimming was reported in a later analysis.

The study ran its PCR with 60 Vbeta and 13 Jbeta primers. The method was immunoSEQ multiplex PCR; TCRdb's version includes in-frame clones alone and lacks a portion of them. The sample includes 150,000 to 200,000 clones, around 78% seen only once; the top ten take 1.5% to 2%. V usage is TRBV5-1 and J usage is TRBJ2-7; D perhaps matches TRBD2 (6 bases). What was sequenced was PBMCs. The sequence was collected from a young man in good health and CMV-seronegative. In DNA form, the CDR3 reads TGCGCCAGCAGCTTGGGAAGGGGAGGTTACGAGCAGTACTTC. It codes for CASSLGRGGYEQYF.